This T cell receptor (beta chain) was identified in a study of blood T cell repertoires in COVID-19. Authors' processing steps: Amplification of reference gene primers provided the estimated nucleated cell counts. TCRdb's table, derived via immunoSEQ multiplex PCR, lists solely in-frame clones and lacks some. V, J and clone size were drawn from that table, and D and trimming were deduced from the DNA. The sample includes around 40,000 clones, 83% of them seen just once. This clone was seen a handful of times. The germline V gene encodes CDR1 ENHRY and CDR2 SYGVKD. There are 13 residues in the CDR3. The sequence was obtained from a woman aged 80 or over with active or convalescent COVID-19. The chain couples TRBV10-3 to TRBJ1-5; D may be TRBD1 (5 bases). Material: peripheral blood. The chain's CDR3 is CAHAGGGNQPQHF. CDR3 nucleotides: TGTGCTCACGCCGGGGGGGGCAATCAGCCCCAGCATTTT.